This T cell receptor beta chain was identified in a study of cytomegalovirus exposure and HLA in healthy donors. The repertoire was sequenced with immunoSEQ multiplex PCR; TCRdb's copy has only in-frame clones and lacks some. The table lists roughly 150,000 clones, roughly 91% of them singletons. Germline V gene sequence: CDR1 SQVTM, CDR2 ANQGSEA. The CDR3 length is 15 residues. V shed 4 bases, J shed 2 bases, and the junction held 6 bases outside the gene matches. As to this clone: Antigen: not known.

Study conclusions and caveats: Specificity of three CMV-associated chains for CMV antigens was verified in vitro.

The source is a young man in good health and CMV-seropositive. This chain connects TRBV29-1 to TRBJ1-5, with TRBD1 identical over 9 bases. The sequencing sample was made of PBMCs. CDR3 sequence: CSVAGQGDRNQPQHF. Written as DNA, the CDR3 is TGCAGCGTTGCGGGACAGGGTGATCGCAATCAGCCCCAGCATTTT.